This T cell receptor beta chain was recorded in a study of yellow fever vaccine responses in identical twins. This clonotype turned up a few times. Its antigen remains unidentified. This CDR3 spans 11 amino acids. V was clipped by 5 bases and J by 6 bases, with 7 bases between them. Germline lookup yields CDR1 SGHAT and CDR2 FQDESV (reference sequence). Study-wide findings and caveats: Twin vaccine T cell responses reportedly seemed partly convergent, partly personalized.

One entry per CDR3 protein, called by TCRdb with MiXCR from the RT-PCR reads. The repertoire includes approximately 1,200 distinct CDR3 sequences, roughly 80% of them detected once, and around 24% sits in the top ten. The sequence came from a female donor who received the yellow fever vaccine. This sequence joins TRBV11-1 and TRBJ1-1; D ambiguous. The sequences come from T cells from blood (PBMCs), unsorted or a sorted subset (not recorded which), collected before or after yellow fever vaccination (not recorded which). The CDR3 DNA reads TGTGCCAGCAGCCCCGGGGCTGAAGCTTTCTTT. It encodes CASSPGAEAFF. The full variable domain, in which reference TRBV11-1 and TRBJ1-1 provide the parts outside the CDR3, is EAEVAQSPRYKITEKSQAVAFWCDPISGHATLYWYRQILGQGPELLVQFQDESVVDDSQLPKDRFSAERLKGVDSTLKIQPAELGDSAMYLCASSPGAEAFFGQGTRLTVV.